This T cell receptor (beta chain) was found in a study of blood T cell repertoires in COVID-19. Overall study context: Spain, Italy and the United States supplied samples that represented acute and convalescent COVID-19.

Sequencing was performed with immunoSEQ multiplex PCR; in TCRdb, only in-frame clones are kept and a portion is missing. This repertoire shows around 270,000 clones, 75% to 90% found once; its top ten account for roughly 5%. Germline V gene lookup returns CDR1 SGDLS and CDR2 YYNGEE. Unmatched junction bases numbered 10, after V lost 4 bases and J lost 6 bases. The CDR3 spans 15 residues. The specimen sequenced was peripheral blood. V gene TRBV9 combines with J gene TRBJ1-5, with 7 bases lining up with TRBD1. The receptor was derived from a middle-aged man with acute or convalescent COVID-19. The CDR3 loop is CASSLGTAPFQPQHF. The DNA for the CDR3 is TGTGCCAGCAGCCTAGGGACAGCACCTTTTCAGCCCCAGCATTTT.